The 19 T cell receptor beta chains presented below share a single source sample, sequenced in a study of cytomegalovirus exposure and HLA in healthy donors. The PCR was carried out with 60 Vbeta primers and 13 Jbeta primers. Some clones are missing from TCRdb's copy, which holds only in-frame ones; the method was immunoSEQ multiplex PCR. The sample holds roughly 200,000 clones; roughly 70% are singletons and the top ten take just under 3%. The sequencing input was PBMCs. The receptors originated from a male donor in good health and CMV-seronegative.

The genes are TRBV19 and TRBJ2-7, with D maybe TRBD2 (6 bases). The CDR3 has 14 residues. The germline V gene encodes CDR1 LNHDA and CDR2 SQIVND (reference sequence). The V and J ends lost 4 bases and 0 bases respectively, with 10 bases between them. The CDR3: CASSSGVSSYEQYF. The CDR3 nucleotides are TGTGCCAGTAGTAGCGGGGTAAGCTCCTACGAGCAGTACTTC.

The chain employs TRBV27 and TRBJ1-2, with D perhaps matching TRBD1 (5 bases). The CDR3 extends over 13 amino acids. Per germline, CDR1 MNHEY and CDR2 SMNVEV (reference sequence). V was clipped by 2 bases and J by 3 bases, with 7 bases between them. The CDR3: CASSLGGDYGYTF. The CDR3 bases are TGTGCCAGCAGTTTAGGGGGGGACTATGGCTACACCTTC.

The genes are TRBV30 and TRBJ2-1, with TRBD2 identical over 8 bases. Germline V CDR1 and CDR2: GTSNPN, SVGIG (reference sequence). The CDR3 loop spans 16 amino acids. V shed 2 bases and J 0 bases; nucleotides not matched to a gene: 6. The CDR3 nucleotides are TGTGCCTGGAGTAGCACTAGCGGACACTCCTACAATGAGCAGTTCTTC. This sequence encodes CAWSSTSGHSYNEQFF.

The V gene is TRBV7-9, the J gene TRBJ1-3; D is unclear. The CDR3 is made up of 16 amino acids. Between the trimmed V and J ends, which lost 5 bases and 2 bases, there was a span of 16 bases. Looked up from germline, CDR1 is SEHNR and CDR2 is FQNEAQ (reference sequence). The CDR3 DNA reads TGTGCCAGCAGCCCGCCTGGAGGCGTCACTGGAAACACCATATATTTT. Translation gives CASSPPGGVTGNTIYF.

The chain joins TRBV7-8 to TRBJ1-5; 7 bases are shared with TRBD1. The CDR3 length is 14 residues. With V trimmed by 5 bases and J by 4 bases, 5 bases remained unmatched. CDR1 and CDR2 (germline): SGHVS, FQNEAQ. The chain's CDR3 is CASSLTTGNQPQHF. The CDR3 nucleotides are TGTGCCAGCAGCCTTACGACAGGGAATCAGCCCCAGCATTTT.

The rearrangement links TRBV2 to TRBJ1-3, with 9 bases aligning to TRBD1. Germline-derived CDR1 and CDR2 are SNHLY and FYNNEI. V was pared by 1 base and J by 4 bases, with 14 bases of the junction left unmatched. This CDR3 contains 19 residues. CDR3 DNA sequence: TGTGCCAGCAGTGAAGAATGGTGGCGGGACAGGGATGCCGGAAACACCATATATTTT. This sequence encodes CASSEEWWRDRDAGNTIYF.

The chain couples TRBV4-3 to TRBJ2-3; a possible D gene is TRBD1 (5 bases). This CDR3 has 15 residues. Germline CDR1 and CDR2: LGHNA and YSLEER. V was shortened by 2 bases and J by 6 bases, with 15 bases between the two germline ends. CDR3 DNA: TGCGCCAGCAGCCAAATTCAGGGCTTATCGGATACGCAGTATTTT. This encodes CASSQIQGLSDTQYF.

The chain couples TRBV25-1 to TRBJ1-1, with TRBD1 matching over 7 bases. CDR1 MGHDK and CDR2 SYGVNS come from the germline V gene. The J segment lost 5 bases and the V segment lost 2 bases, leaving 8 bases of the junction unmatched. This CDR3 is built from 15 residues. CDR3 bases: TGTGCCAGCAGTGAAGCAGCAGGGGGTTGGACTGAAGCTTTCTTT. Its translation is CASSEAAGGWTEAFF.

V is TRBV30 and J is TRBJ2-1, with 7 bases that match TRBD2. Per germline, CDR1 GTSNPN and CDR2 SVGIG (reference sequence). Trimming cost V 3 bases and J 6 bases; bases outside gene matches: 5. The CDR3 runs to 13 residues. The CDR3 spells CAWSDSSGNEQFF. DNA for the CDR3: TGTGCCTGGAGCGATTCTAGCGGCAATGAGCAGTTCTTC. Together with reference TRBV30 and TRBJ2-1, the CDR3 gives the full variable domain: SQTIHQWPATLVQPVGSPLSLECTVEGTSNPNLYWYRQAAGRGLQLLFYSVGIGQISSEVPQNLSASRPQDRQFILSSKKLLLSDSGFYLCAWSDSSGNEQFFGPGTRLTVL.

This clone occurred a few times. The chain links TRBV6-1 to TRBJ2-5, with a tentative D call TRBD2 (6 bases). Gene TRBJ2-7 matches the end of the DNA better, so the J call may be wrong. Germline V gene data show CDR1 as MNHNS and CDR2 as SASEGT. This CDR3 has 15 residues. CDR3 nucleotide sequence: TGTGCCAGCACGTACCTAGCGTCCAACTCCTACGAGCAGTACTTC. Residues: CASTYLASNSYEQYF.

This chain uses TRBV6-1 with TRBJ1-1, with a weak D call TRBD1 (5 bases). The CDR3 extends over 13 amino acids. Trimming took off 6 bases at V and 3 bases at J, with 11 bases between the two ends. CDR1 MNHNS and CDR2 SASEGT come from the germline V gene. DNA of the CDR3: TGTGCCAGCAGCCTCGACAGAGACACTGAAGCTTTCTTT. Its translation is CASSLDRDTEAFF.

The rearrangement uses TRBV28 and TRBJ1-5; 7 positions match TRBD1. Germline lookup yields CDR1 MDHEN and CDR2 SYDVKM. CDR3 size: 14 residues. V was pared by 6 bases and J by 3 bases, with 5 bases of the junction left unmatched. CDR3 region: CASRRGQINQPQHF. Here the CDR3 DNA reads TGTGCCAGCAGGAGGGGACAGATCAATCAGCCCCAGCATTTT.

The chain is built from TRBV30 and TRBJ2-5; TRBD1 is a possible D gene (6 bases). Germline-derived CDR1 and CDR2 are GTSNPN and SVGIG (reference sequence). This CDR3 has 13 residues. V dropped 1 base and J dropped 2 bases, with 8 bases sitting between them. CDR3 nucleotide sequence: TGTGCCTGGAGTGGAACAGGGCAAGAGACCCAGTACTTC. Its protein product is CAWSGTGQETQYF.

The rearrangement joins TRBV7-3 to TRBJ2-1; 9 bases agree with TRBD2. V lost 4 bases and J lost 6; bases outside the gene matches: 10. CDR3 length: 16 residues. Looked up from germline, CDR1 is SGHTA and CDR2 is FQGTGA. CDR3 region: CASSSLGGRAANEQFF. The CDR3 bases are TGTGCCAGCAGCTCCCTGGGCGGGAGGGCCGCCAATGAGCAGTTCTTC.

V usage is TRBV6-6 and J usage is TRBJ1-5; no clear D. The CDR3 is 12 residues long. Germline values: CDR1 MNHNY, CDR2 SVGAGI (reference sequence). V dropped 2 bases and J dropped 8 bases, with 7 bases sitting between them. CDR3 coding DNA: TGTGCCAGCAGTTACCCCGTTGAGCCCCAGCATTTT. This codes for CASSYPVEPQHF.

This clone was detected once. The chain carries TRBV7-9 and TRBJ1-2; 9 positions agree with TRBD1. The CDR3 totals 17 residues. Trimming removed 4 bases from V and 4 bases from J; junction bases left unmatched: 13. CDR1 is SEHNR and CDR2 is FQNEAQ in the germline V gene (reference sequence). As DNA, the CDR3 is TGTGCCAGCAGCTCTCAGCCGGGACAGGGAAGTGTCTATGGCTACACCTTC. Protein sequence: CASSSQPGQGSVYGYTF.

The chain has TRBV6-6 and TRBJ1-5, with 8 bases that match TRBD1. CDR3 length equals 14 residues. Looked up from germline, CDR1 is MNHNY and CDR2 is SVGAGI (reference sequence). V shed 6 bases and J 6 bases; nucleotides not matched to a gene: 7. The CDR3 reads CASSMTGVVQPQHF. DNA of the CDR3: TGTGCCAGCAGCATGACAGGGGTCGTTCAGCCCCAGCATTTT.

This chain uses TRBV10-1 with TRBJ1-1; D unresolved. The CDR3 length is 15 residues. Germline V gene sequence: CDR1 WNHNN, CDR2 SYGVQD (reference sequence). V lost 0 bases, J lost 0 bases, and 8 bases lay in between. This chain's CDR3 is CASSESYRLNTEAFF. The CDR3 DNA reads TGCGCCAGCAGTGAGTCCTACAGATTGAACACTGAAGCTTTCTTT.

This clone was detected a few times. The chain combines TRBV4-1 with TRBJ2-1, with 9 bases identical to TRBD2. The junction had 8 bases not matched to a gene; V was cut back by 3 bases and J by 5 bases. This CDR3 region has 16 residues. In germline, CDR1 is MGHRA, CDR2 YSYEKL. Here the CDR3 DNA reads TGCGCCAGCAGCCAGGGCGGGGGGGGCCTCAACAATGAGCAGTTCTTC. This sequence encodes CASSQGGGGLNNEQFF.